This TCR beta chain was recorded in a study of cytomegalovirus exposure and HLA in healthy donors. Study summary: Genotyping of 400 or so donors showed that over 65% belonged to the Caucasian-associated ancestry cluster. Study results and caveats: TCR beta V- and J-gene trimming, according to a later analysis, was linked to a missense DCLRE1C variant. The study dropped some indistinguishable V segments, TRBV6-2 and TRBV6-3 among them.

J was trimmed by 8 bases and V by 6 bases; bases with no gene match: 13. Germline CDR1 is MNHNS and CDR2 is SASEGT. This CDR3 has 15 amino acids. The sample holds a few counts of this clone. The target antigen is unknown. PCR amplification relied on 60 Vbeta primers (plus 13 Jbeta primers). Sequenced by immunoSEQ multiplex PCR; TCRdb stores in-frame clones only, minus some. The profile shows roughly 180,000 clones, 75% to 80% of them singletons. This TCR was recovered from a female donor in good health and CMV-seronegative. The chain links TRBV6-1 to TRBJ1-5, with 7 bases lining up with TRBD1. Sequenced material: PBMCs. CDR3 bases: TGTGCCAGCAGGCCCAGACAGGGCGTTCTTGAGCCCCAGCATTTT. This encodes CASRPRQGVLEPQHF.